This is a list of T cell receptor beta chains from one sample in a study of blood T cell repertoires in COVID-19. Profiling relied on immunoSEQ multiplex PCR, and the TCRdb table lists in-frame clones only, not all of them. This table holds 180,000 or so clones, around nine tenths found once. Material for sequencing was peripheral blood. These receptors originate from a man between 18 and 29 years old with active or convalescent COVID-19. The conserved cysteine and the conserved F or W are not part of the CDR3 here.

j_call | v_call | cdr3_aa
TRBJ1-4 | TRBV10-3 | AISPGRDNEKLF
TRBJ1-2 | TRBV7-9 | ASSLATAYGYT
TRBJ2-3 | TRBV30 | AWSVLRAGGPEATDTQY
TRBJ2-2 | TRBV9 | ASSAPELTGELF
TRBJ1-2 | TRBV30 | AWIYGGSPNANYGYT
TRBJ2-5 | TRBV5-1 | ASSREDGIQETQY
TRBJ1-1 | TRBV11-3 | ASSPGQSNTEAF
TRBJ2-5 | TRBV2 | ASRVLAGLETQY
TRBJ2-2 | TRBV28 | ASSLAGTTTGELF
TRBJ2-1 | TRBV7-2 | ASSFGWSNEQF
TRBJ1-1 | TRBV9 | ASSVAGQGGTEAF
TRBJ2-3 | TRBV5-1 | ASRVGLDTDTQY
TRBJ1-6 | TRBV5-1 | ASSLGGQGGNSPLH
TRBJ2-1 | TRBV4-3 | ASSQDPPSGSYNEQF
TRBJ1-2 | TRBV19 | ASSIGPGQENYGYT
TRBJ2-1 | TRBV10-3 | AIKTSGGHNEQF
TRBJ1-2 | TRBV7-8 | ASSLYPGQANYGYT
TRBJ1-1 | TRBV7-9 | ASSPYTGVSTEAF
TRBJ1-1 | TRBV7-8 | ASSQGPDTEAF
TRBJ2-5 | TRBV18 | ASSPPGTGLNRGETQY
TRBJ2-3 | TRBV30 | AWSGLAGGEDTQY
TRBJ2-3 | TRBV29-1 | SADRGLSDTQY
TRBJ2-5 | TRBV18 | ASSDRGGRETQY
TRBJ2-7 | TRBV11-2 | ASSTHRGQASYEQY
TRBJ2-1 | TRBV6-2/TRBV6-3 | ASSYSMTPPRVEKIF
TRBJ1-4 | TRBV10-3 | AIGHSNEKLF
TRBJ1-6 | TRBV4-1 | ASSQESTISYNSPLH
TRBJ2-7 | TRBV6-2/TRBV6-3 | ASSYLGGFLEQY
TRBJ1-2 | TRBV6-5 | ASSSIAANYGYT
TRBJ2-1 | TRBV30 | AWSVHGGEQF
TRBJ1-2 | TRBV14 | ASSRTAVNYGYT
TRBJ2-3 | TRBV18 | ASSPRGKGDTQY
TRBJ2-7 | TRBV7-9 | ASSLAYGPGEQY
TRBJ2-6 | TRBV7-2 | ASSPSSGANVLT
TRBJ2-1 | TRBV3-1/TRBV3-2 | ASSQLRDGYNEQF